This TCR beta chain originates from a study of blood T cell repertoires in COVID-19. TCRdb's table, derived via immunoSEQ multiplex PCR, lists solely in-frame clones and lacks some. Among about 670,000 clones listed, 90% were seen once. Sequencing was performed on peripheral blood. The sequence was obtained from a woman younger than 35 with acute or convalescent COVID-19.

CDR3: CASSISIPGQGVNTEAFF. The CDR3 coding sequence is TGTGCCAGTAGTATTTCAATACCGGGACAGGGGGTAAACACTGAAGCTTTCTTT. This rearrangement joins TRBV19 to TRBJ1-1, with 11 nucleotides matching TRBD1. The germline CDR1 and CDR2 sequences are LNHDA and SQIVND (reference sequence). The CDR3 sequence is 18 residues long. With 3 bases clipped from V and 2 bases from J, the junction kept 11 bases outside the gene matches.